This TCR beta chain was sequenced during a study of CD8+ T cells in alopecia areata. In the case of this clone: Its specificity is not known.

Broader study findings: Tissue-resident alphabeta T cells belonging to normal skin likewise get sequenced within scalp specimens. Relative to normal scalp, lesional scalp, especially alopecia totalis/universalis, showed higher clonality. Many expanded lesional clones stayed in scalp and blood while on tofacitinib.

Extraction and reverse transcription of RNA yielded cDNA as the sequencing template. Profiled with immunoSEQ multiplex PCR; TCRdb holds only in-frame clones, not every one. This table holds approximately 300,000 clones, more than 45% found once. V was shortened by 5 bases and J by 8 bases, with 16 bases between the two germline ends. Germline CDR1 and CDR2: SNHLY and FYNNEI. The CDR3 totals 14 residues. The treatment is: oral pan-JAK inhibitor, 5-10 mg twice daily. This sequence originates from a human donor with alopecia areata. The sequences come from CD4+ T cells sorted from blood, collected at week 24, from a patient treated with tofacitinib. The chain combines TRBV2 with TRBJ2-1, with D maybe TRBD2 (6 bases). Here the CDR3 DNA reads TGTGCCAGCAGTCAAGGAGGGGTATATGATGAGCAGTTCTTC. Residues: CASSQGGVYDEQFF. The whole variable domain, remainder taken from reference TRBV2 and TRBJ2-1, is EPEVTQTPSHQVTQMGQEVILRCVPISNHLYFYWYRQILGQKVEFLVSFYNNEISEKSEIFDDQFSVERPDGSNFTLKIRSTKLEDSAMYFCASSQGGVYDEQFFGPGTRLTVL.